This entry is about one T cell receptor beta chain. No antigen is known for it. Only in-frame clones appear in the TCRdb table, and some are missing; sequencing was by immunoSEQ multiplex PCR. The sample contains roughly 80,000 clones, 91% of which appear only once. This entry is derived from a study of brain T cells in children with intractable seizures. The CDR3 sequence is 16 residues long. Germline V CDR1 and CDR2: LNHDA, SQIVND (reference sequence). V dropped 5 bases and J dropped 0 bases, with 14 bases sitting between them. Findings and limits, study-wide: Viral specificity was inferred only from CDR3 similarity; HCMV serostatus was unknown.

The origin of this receptor is a girl aged 2 to 9 with Rasmussen encephalitis and intractable seizures. The chain joins TRBV19 to TRBJ1-3, with D hard to call. Sequenced material: peripheral blood, taken at surgery. The CDR3 reads CASSPDRRRSGNTIYF. The CDR3 coding sequence is TGTGCCAGTAGTCCCGACCGGCGGCGCTCTGGAAACACCATATATTTT.